The next 8 T cell receptor beta chains were all read from a single sample in a study of shared T cell receptors in the human thymus. Here immunoSEQ multiplex PCR was the method, and the copy in TCRdb shows in-frame clones only, minus some. The table shows approximately 760,000 clones, with 70% to 90% occurring only once. Separately, the same data were catalogued under a study of human thymus T cells.

The source material was thymocytes. These receptors came from a girl under three years old with a congenital heart defect.

V is TRBV2 and J is TRBJ1-6; D gene uncertain. V dropped 0 bases and J dropped 9 bases, with 6 bases sitting between them. The CDR3 loop spans 13 amino acids. The germline CDR1 and CDR2 sequences are SNHLY and FYNNEI. Here the CDR3 DNA reads TGTGCCAGCAGTGAAGCGGAGGTTTCACCCCTCCACTTT. Translating it yields CASSEAEVSPLHF.

The chain carries TRBV28 and TRBJ1-6; D might be TRBD1 (5 bases). This CDR3 is 16 amino acids long. Deletions cut 1 base from V and 1 base from J, with 8 bases between. Germline values: CDR1 MDHEN, CDR2 SYDVKM. The CDR3 DNA is TGTGCCAGCAGTTTATTAGGGGCGTCCTATAATTCACCCCTCCACTTT. Its protein is CASSLLGASYNSPLHF.

The chain has TRBV7-6 and TRBJ2-5, with 8 positions matching TRBD2. The CDR3 loop spans 16 amino acids. Germline CDR1 SGHVS, CDR2 FNYEAQ. Losses at the gene ends were 1 base for V and 1 base for J; bases not matched to a gene: 5. Here the CDR3 reads CASSLVAGPFQETQYF. The DNA for the CDR3 is TGTGCCAGCAGCTTAGTAGCGGGGCCCTTCCAAGAGACCCAGTACTTC.

This chain links TRBV4-3 with TRBJ1-1, with 8 bases lining up with TRBD1. This CDR3 spans 17 amino acids. Germline V CDR1 and CDR2: LGHNA, YSLEER. The V gene end was trimmed by 1 base and the J gene end by 3 bases; junction bases not matched to a gene: 10. CDR3 region: CASSQGWSGGWHTEAFF. Written as DNA, the CDR3 is TGCGCCAGCAGCCAAGGATGGTCAGGGGGCTGGCACACTGAAGCTTTCTTT.

This chain connects TRBV4-1 to TRBJ1-1, with unresolved D. The CDR3 is made up of 12 amino acids. Trimming removed 3 bases at V and 3 bases at J, with 5 bases between. Per germline, CDR1 MGHRA and CDR2 YSYEKL. The CDR3 DNA follows: TGCGCCAGCAGCCAGGAGGACACTGAAGCTTTCTTT. Amino acid sequence: CASSQEDTEAFF.

V usage is TRBV10-3 and J usage is TRBJ2-1; TRBD2 is a possible D gene (7 bases). The CDR3 extends over 19 amino acids. Germline V gene data show CDR1 as ENHRY and CDR2 as SYGVKD. V lost 4 bases to trimming and J lost 2 bases, with 24 bases between them. The CDR3 region has the DNA TGTGCCATCAGTGGAACTCATCTGGGGGCTAGCGGTACCTACAATGAGCAGTTCTTC. This encodes CAISGTHLGASGTYNEQFF.

The V gene is TRBV12-5, the J gene TRBJ1-5; 10 nucleotides match TRBD1. Germline-derived CDR1 and CDR2 are LGHNT and FRNRAP. The V and J ends lost 4 bases and 6 bases, in that order; junction bases with no gene match: 15. The CDR3 consists of 18 residues. CDR3 loop: CASGSSGTGARWVQPQHF. Here the CDR3 DNA reads TGTGCTAGTGGTTCATCTGGGACAGGGGCACGTTGGGTTCAGCCCCAGCATTTT.

The chain couples TRBV7-9 to TRBJ1-3; 8 bases agree with TRBD1. The CDR3 is made up of 17 amino acids. V gave up 4 bases and J gave up 5 bases; unmatched junction bases: 13. Per germline, CDR1 SEHNR and CDR2 FQNEAQ (reference sequence). This CDR3 is CASSSNDRGNRRNTIYF. Here the CDR3 DNA reads TGTGCCAGCAGCTCCAACGACAGGGGCAATAGGCGAAACACCATATATTTT.